This is a list of T cell receptor beta chains from one sample in a study of OX40 agonist ivuxolimab in advanced cancers. Here immunoSEQ multiplex PCR was the method, and the copy in TCRdb shows in-frame clones only, minus some. The sample records over 55,000 clones, 80% being singletons. Sequencing used CD4+ or CD8+ T cells sorted from blood, obtained in a trial of the OX40 agonist ivuxolimab. Receptor source: an adult with an advanced solid tumor such as melanoma, head and neck, liver or kidney cancer. Both conserved end residues are part of each CDR3. Fields, in order: clone size, J gene, V gene, D gene, CDR3 protein, CDR3 DNA. A D gene is named only where the DNA matches it firmly. A row's size may be missing; if present it is once, few, many or a size class.

clone size: .
J gene: TRBJ2-5
V gene: TRBV5-1
D gene: TRBD1
CDR3 protein: CASSWTAGGSETQYF
CDR3 DNA: TGCGCCAGCAGCTGGACGGCAGGGGGCTCGGAGACCCAGTACTTC

clone size: .
J gene: TRBJ2-3
V gene: TRBV5-6
D gene: .
CDR3 protein: CASSSPKQTESTDTQYF
CDR3 DNA: TGTGCCAGCAGTTCCCCCAAGCAGACGGAGAGCACAGATACGCAGTATTTT

clone size: .
J gene: TRBJ1-2
V gene: TRBV5-4
D gene: .
CDR3 protein: CASSLDSLRLTF
CDR3 DNA: TGTGCCAGCAGCTTGGACAGCCTCCGGCTCACCTTC

clone size: .
J gene: TRBJ2-2
V gene: TRBV28
D gene: .
CDR3 protein: CASSETNTGELFF
CDR3 DNA: TGTGCCAGCAGTGAAACGAACACCGGGGAGCTGTTTTTT

clone size: few
J gene: TRBJ1-5
V gene: TRBV2
D gene: .
CDR3 protein: CASRETGLLGNQPQHF
CDR3 DNA: TGTGCCAGCAGAGAGACAGGTCTTTTGGGAAATCAGCCCCAGCATTTT

clone size: once
J gene: TRBJ2-2
V gene: TRBV28
D gene: .
CDR3 protein: CASSPPGGEAGELFF
CDR3 DNA: TGTGCCAGCAGCCCTCCGGGCGGGGAGGCCGGGGAGCTGTTTTTT

clone size: .
J gene: TRBJ2-7
V gene: TRBV5-1
D gene: .
CDR3 protein: CASSAPGDRQYF
CDR3 DNA: TGCGCCAGCAGCGCTCCAGGGGACCGCCAGTACTTC

clone size: .
J gene: TRBJ2-1
V gene: TRBV18
D gene: .
CDR3 protein: CASSRSIGTEANEQFF
CDR3 DNA: TGTGCCAGCTCACGATCTATCGGGACGGAAGCCAATGAGCAGTTCTTC

clone size: few
J gene: TRBJ2-7
V gene: TRBV27
D gene: .
CDR3 protein: CASSRRGSYEQYF
CDR3 DNA: TGTGCCAGCAGTCGCCGGGGGTCCTACGAGCAGTACTTC

clone size: .
J gene: TRBJ2-3
V gene: TRBV30
D gene: .
CDR3 protein: CAWSLGGRSTDTQYF
CDR3 DNA: TGTGCCTGGAGTCTAGGGGGGCGGAGCACAGATACGCAGTATTTT

clone size: .
J gene: TRBJ2-3
V gene: TRBV19
D gene: TRBD1
CDR3 protein: CASSTSRTGGTDTQYF
CDR3 DNA: TGTGCCAGTAGTACCTCCCGGACAGGGGGAACAGATACGCAGTATTTT

clone size: .
J gene: TRBJ2-5
V gene: TRBV5-4
D gene: TRBD2
CDR3 protein: CASSWGTSDETQYF
CDR3 DNA: TGTGCCAGCAGCTGGGGGACTAGCGACGAGACCCAGTACTTC

clone size: .
J gene: TRBJ2-2
V gene: TRBV27
D gene: TRBD2
CDR3 protein: CASSSPMTSGAGELFF
CDR3 DNA: TGTGCCAGCAGTTCGCCAATGACTAGCGGTGCCGGGGAGCTGTTTTTT

clone size: .
J gene: TRBJ2-7
V gene: TRBV14
D gene: .
CDR3 protein: CASSPQGGPYEQYF
CDR3 DNA: TGTGCCAGCAGCCCGCAGGGGGGCCCCTACGAGCAGTACTTC

clone size: .
J gene: TRBJ2-7
V gene: TRBV11-3
D gene: .
CDR3 protein: CASSQGQSSGEQYF
CDR3 DNA: TGTGCCAGCAGCCAAGGACAGTCCTCCGGCGAGCAGTACTTC

clone size: .
J gene: TRBJ2-2
V gene: TRBV4-2
D gene: .
CDR3 protein: CASSHPLPGSGELFF
CDR3 DNA: TGTGCCAGCAGCCACCCTCTGCCGGGGTCCGGGGAGCTGTTTTTT

clone size: .
J gene: TRBJ2-7
V gene: TRBV18
D gene: TRBD2
CDR3 protein: CASSLGTSGSREQYF
CDR3 DNA: TGTGCCAGCTCACTGGGGACTAGCGGGAGTAGGGAGCAGTACTTC

clone size: .
J gene: TRBJ1-2
V gene: TRBV12-5
D gene: .
CDR3 protein: CASYMVNYGYTF
CDR3 DNA: TGTGCTAGTTATATGGTGAACTATGGCTACACCTTC

clone size: .
J gene: TRBJ2-7
V gene: TRBV30
D gene: .
CDR3 protein: CAWSGSYEQYF
CDR3 DNA: TGTGCCTGGAGCGGGAGCTACGAGCAGTACTTC

clone size: .
J gene: TRBJ1-1
V gene: TRBV9
D gene: .
CDR3 protein: CASSVDWNTEAFF
CDR3 DNA: TGTGCCAGCAGCGTAGATTGGAACACTGAAGCTTTCTTT

clone size: .
J gene: TRBJ2-3
V gene: TRBV9
D gene: TRBD2
CDR3 protein: CASSAGLADTDTQYF
CDR3 DNA: TGTGCCAGCAGCGCGGGACTAGCTGACACAGATACGCAGTATTTT

clone size: once
J gene: TRBJ2-7
V gene: TRBV7-8
D gene: TRBD1
CDR3 protein: CASSFLTGVDEQYF
CDR3 DNA: TGTGCCAGCAGTTTCCTAACAGGGGTCGACGAGCAGTACTTC

clone size: .
J gene: TRBJ1-1
V gene: TRBV6-5
D gene: .
CDR3 protein: CASTSGFWSEAFF
CDR3 DNA: TGTGCCAGCACATCAGGGTTCTGGAGTGAAGCTTTCTTT

clone size: .
J gene: TRBJ2-3
V gene: TRBV28
D gene: TRBD2
CDR3 protein: CASSGGLAGGWDTQYF
CDR3 DNA: TGTGCCAGCAGTGGCGGACTAGCGGGGGGCTGGGATACGCAGTATTTT

clone size: .
J gene: TRBJ2-5
V gene: TRBV5-1
D gene: .
CDR3 protein: CASSLAETQYF
CDR3 DNA: TGCGCCAGCAGCTTGGCGGAGACCCAGTACTTC

clone size: .
J gene: TRBJ1-3
V gene: TRBV5-1
D gene: .
CDR3 protein: CASSLSGAGNTIYF
CDR3 DNA: TGCGCCAGCAGCCTCTCTGGGGCCGGAAACACCATATATTTT

clone size: .
J gene: TRBJ2-1
V gene: TRBV18
D gene: TRBD2
CDR3 protein: CASSRTEGLAGENEQFF
CDR3 DNA: TGTGCCAGCTCACGAACCGAGGGACTAGCGGGAGAGAATGAGCAGTTCTTC

clone size: .
J gene: TRBJ2-3
V gene: TRBV27
D gene: .
CDR3 protein: CASSDGQPSTDTQYF
CDR3 DNA: TGTGCCAGTTCTGACGGACAGCCTAGCACAGATACGCAGTATTTT

clone size: once
J gene: TRBJ2-7
V gene: TRBV28
D gene: .
CDR3 protein: CASTQGFYSYEQYF
CDR3 DNA: TGTGCCAGCACACAGGGATTTTACTCCTACGAGCAGTACTTC

clone size: .
J gene: TRBJ1-2
V gene: TRBV5-4
D gene: .
CDR3 protein: CASSIGTVTYGYTF
CDR3 DNA: TGTGCCAGCAGTATAGGGACGGTGACCTATGGCTACACCTTC

clone size: .
J gene: TRBJ2-1
V gene: TRBV7-9
D gene: .
CDR3 protein: CASSRQSNEQFF
CDR3 DNA: TGTGCCAGCAGCCGACAGTCCAATGAGCAGTTCTTC

clone size: .
J gene: TRBJ2-5
V gene: TRBV5-4
D gene: .
CDR3 protein: CASSLDWGQETQYF
CDR3 DNA: TGTGCCAGCAGCTTGGATTGGGGGCAAGAGACCCAGTACTTC

clone size: .
J gene: TRBJ2-7
V gene: TRBV7-2
D gene: TRBD1
CDR3 protein: CASSLGTGWTYEQYF
CDR3 DNA: TGTGCCAGCAGCTTAGGGACAGGCTGGACCTACGAGCAGTACTTC

clone size: .
J gene: TRBJ2-1
V gene: TRBV6-1
D gene: .
CDR3 protein: CASSESLSPYNEQFF
CDR3 DNA: TGTGCCAGCAGTGAGAGCCTGTCCCCCTACAATGAGCAGTTCTTC

clone size: .
J gene: TRBJ1-2
V gene: TRBV6-5
D gene: .
CDR3 protein: CASRWGLPDYGYTF
CDR3 DNA: TGTGCCAGCAGGTGGGGGCTTCCTGACTATGGCTACACCTTC

clone size: once
J gene: TRBJ2-3
V gene: TRBV10-3
D gene: TRBD2
CDR3 protein: CAISDRTSGVTDTQYF
CDR3 DNA: TGTGCCATCAGTGACCGGACTAGCGGGGTCACAGATACGCAGTATTTT

clone size: .
J gene: TRBJ2-3
V gene: TRBV11-2
D gene: TRBD2
CDR3 protein: CASSLVAGGPDTQYF
CDR3 DNA: TGTGCCAGCAGCTTAGTGGCGGGAGGGCCGGATACGCAGTATTTT

clone size: .
J gene: TRBJ2-3
V gene: TRBV27
D gene: .
CDR3 protein: CASSLGQGPDTQYF
CDR3 DNA: TGTGCCAGCAGTTTAGGGCAGGGCCCCGATACGCAGTATTTT

clone size: .
J gene: TRBJ1-2
V gene: TRBV9
D gene: .
CDR3 protein: CASSVGGSYGYTF
CDR3 DNA: TGTGCCAGCAGCGTAGGGGGAAGCTATGGCTACACCTTC

clone size: .
J gene: TRBJ2-1
V gene: TRBV7-5
D gene: .
CDR3 protein: CVRSFPDRLEQFF
CDR3 DNA: TGTGTCAGAAGCTTCCCGGACAGACTAGAGCAGTTCTTC

clone size: .
J gene: TRBJ2-2
V gene: TRBV7-3
D gene: TRBD1
CDR3 protein: CASSYWSGRTGGTGELFF
CDR3 DNA: TGTGCCAGCAGCTATTGGAGTGGCCGGACAGGGGGCACCGGGGAGCTGTTTTTT

clone size: .
J gene: TRBJ2-2
V gene: TRBV7-7
D gene: .
CDR3 protein: CASSPGRAVDTGELFF
CDR3 DNA: TGTGCCAGCAGCCCCGGCCGGGCGGTCGACACCGGGGAGCTGTTTTTT

clone size: .
J gene: TRBJ2-5
V gene: TRBV5-1
D gene: .
CDR3 protein: CASSPQQETQYF
CDR3 DNA: TGCGCCAGCAGCCCTCAACAAGAGACCCAGTACTTC

clone size: .
J gene: TRBJ2-2
V gene: TRBV19
D gene: .
CDR3 protein: CASSLGGKNTGELFF
CDR3 DNA: TGTGCCAGTAGTCTAGGGGGTAAGAACACCGGGGAGCTGTTTTTT

clone size: few
J gene: TRBJ1-5
V gene: TRBV7-8
D gene: TRBD1
CDR3 protein: CASSPGQGEHQPQHF
CDR3 DNA: TGTGCCAGCAGCCCGGGACAGGGAGAGCATCAGCCCCAGCATTTT

clone size: .
J gene: TRBJ2-3
V gene: TRBV19
D gene: .
CDR3 protein: CASSIARPYNTDTQYF
CDR3 DNA: TGTGCCAGTAGTATAGCCCGACCCTACAACACAGATACGCAGTATTTT